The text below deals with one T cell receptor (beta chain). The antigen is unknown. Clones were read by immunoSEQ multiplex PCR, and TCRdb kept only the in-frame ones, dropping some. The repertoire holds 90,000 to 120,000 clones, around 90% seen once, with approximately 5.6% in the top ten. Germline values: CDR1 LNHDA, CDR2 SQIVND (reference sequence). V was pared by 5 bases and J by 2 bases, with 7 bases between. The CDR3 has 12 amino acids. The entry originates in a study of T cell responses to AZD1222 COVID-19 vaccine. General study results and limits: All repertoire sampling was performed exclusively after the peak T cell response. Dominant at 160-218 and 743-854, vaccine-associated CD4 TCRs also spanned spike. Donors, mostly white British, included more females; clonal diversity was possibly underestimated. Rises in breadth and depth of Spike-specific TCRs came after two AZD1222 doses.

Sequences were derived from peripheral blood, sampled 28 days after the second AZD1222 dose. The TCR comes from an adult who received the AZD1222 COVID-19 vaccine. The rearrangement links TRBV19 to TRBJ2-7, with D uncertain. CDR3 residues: CASSPGAYEQYF. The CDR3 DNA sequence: TGTGCCAGTAGTCCAGGCGCCTACGAGCAGTACTTC.